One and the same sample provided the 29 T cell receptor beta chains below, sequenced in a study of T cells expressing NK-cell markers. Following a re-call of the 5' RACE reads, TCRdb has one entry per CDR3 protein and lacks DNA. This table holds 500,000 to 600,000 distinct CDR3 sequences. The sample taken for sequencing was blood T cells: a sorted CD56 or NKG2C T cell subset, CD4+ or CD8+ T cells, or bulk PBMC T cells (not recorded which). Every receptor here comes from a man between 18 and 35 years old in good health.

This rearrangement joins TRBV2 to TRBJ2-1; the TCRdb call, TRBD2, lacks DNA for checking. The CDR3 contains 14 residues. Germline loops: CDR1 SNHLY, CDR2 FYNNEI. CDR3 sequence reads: CATNGLAGGPDQFF.

CDR3 in amino acids: CASSYSRGGAHQMNTEAFF. V and J are TRBV6-5 and TRBJ1-1; the TRBD1 assignment by TCRdb is unverifiable without DNA. Germline V CDR1 and CDR2: MNHEY, SVGAGI. The CDR3 consists of 19 residues.

This chain's CDR3 is CASSQDSWAGNYGYTF. V is TRBV4-3 and J is TRBJ1-2; TCRdb's D gene call, TRBD1, goes unchecked for lack of DNA. The CDR3 length is 16 residues. Germline V gene data show CDR1 as LGHNA and CDR2 as YSLEER.

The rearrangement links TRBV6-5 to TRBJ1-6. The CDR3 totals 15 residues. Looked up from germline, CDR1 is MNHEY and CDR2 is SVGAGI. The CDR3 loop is CASSYEGSYNSPLHF.

The CDR3 sequence: CASSYPEGQYWDEQYF. The chain employs TRBV6-2 or TRBV6-3 and TRBJ2-7; TCRdb reports TRBD1, a call that lacks DNA to check it against. The CDR3 extends over 16 amino acids. From germline, CDR1 is MNHEY and CDR2 SVGEGT.

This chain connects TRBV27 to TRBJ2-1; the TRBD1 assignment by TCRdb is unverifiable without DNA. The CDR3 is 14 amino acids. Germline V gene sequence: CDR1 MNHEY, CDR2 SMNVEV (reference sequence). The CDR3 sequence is CASSPLDGWGEQFF.

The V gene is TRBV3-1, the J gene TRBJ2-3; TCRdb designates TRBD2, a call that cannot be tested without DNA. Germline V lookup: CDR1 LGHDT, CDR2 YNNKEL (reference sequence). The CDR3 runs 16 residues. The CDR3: CASSQALAGVQDTQYF.

The CDR3 loop reads CASKGPTEQETQYF. The rearrangement joins TRBV2 to TRBJ2-5; TCRdb reports TRBD1, a call that lacks DNA to check it against. CDR3 size: 14 residues. Germline V lookup: CDR1 SNHLY, CDR2 FYNNEI.

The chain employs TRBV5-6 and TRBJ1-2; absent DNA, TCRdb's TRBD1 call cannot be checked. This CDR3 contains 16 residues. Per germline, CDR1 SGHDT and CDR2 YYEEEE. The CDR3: CASSLDERGYIHGYTF. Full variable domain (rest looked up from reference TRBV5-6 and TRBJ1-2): DAGVTQSPTHLIKTRGQQVTLRCSPKSGHDTVSWYQQALGQGPQFIFQYYEEEERQRGNFPDRFSGHQFPNYSSELNVNALLLGDSALYLCASSLDERGYIHGYTFGSGTRLTVV.

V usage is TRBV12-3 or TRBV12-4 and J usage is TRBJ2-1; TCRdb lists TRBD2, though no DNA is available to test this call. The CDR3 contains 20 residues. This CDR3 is CASSRTGTSGRLYSYNEQFF.

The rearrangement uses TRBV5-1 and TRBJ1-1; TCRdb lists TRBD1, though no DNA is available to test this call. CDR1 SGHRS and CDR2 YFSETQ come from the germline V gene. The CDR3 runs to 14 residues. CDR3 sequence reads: CASSGPGFNTEAFF.

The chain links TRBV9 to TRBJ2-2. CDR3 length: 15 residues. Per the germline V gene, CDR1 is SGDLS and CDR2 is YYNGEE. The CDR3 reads CASSVALVGTGELFF.

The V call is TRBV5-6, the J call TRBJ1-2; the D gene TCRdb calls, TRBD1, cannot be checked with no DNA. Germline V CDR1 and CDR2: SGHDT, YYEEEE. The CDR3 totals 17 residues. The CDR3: CASSYPDGPGGPYGYTF.

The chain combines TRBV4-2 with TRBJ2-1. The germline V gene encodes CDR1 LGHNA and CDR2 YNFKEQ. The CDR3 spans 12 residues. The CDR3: CASSQDYIEQFF.

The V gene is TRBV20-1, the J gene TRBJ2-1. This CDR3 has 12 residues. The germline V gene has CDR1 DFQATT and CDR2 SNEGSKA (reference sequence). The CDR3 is CSSQVGYNEQFF.

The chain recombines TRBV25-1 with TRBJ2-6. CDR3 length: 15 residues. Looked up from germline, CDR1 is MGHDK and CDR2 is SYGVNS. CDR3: CASSEERSGANVLTF.

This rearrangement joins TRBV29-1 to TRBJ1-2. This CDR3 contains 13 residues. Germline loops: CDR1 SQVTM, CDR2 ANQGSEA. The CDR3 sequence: CSVGWDANYGYTF. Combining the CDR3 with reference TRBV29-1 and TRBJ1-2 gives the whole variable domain SAVISQKPSRDICQRGTSLTIQCQVDSQVTMMFWYRQQPGQSLTLIATANQGSEATYESGFVIDKFPISRPNLTFSTLTVSNMSPEDSSIYLCSVGWDANYGYTFGSGTRLTVV.

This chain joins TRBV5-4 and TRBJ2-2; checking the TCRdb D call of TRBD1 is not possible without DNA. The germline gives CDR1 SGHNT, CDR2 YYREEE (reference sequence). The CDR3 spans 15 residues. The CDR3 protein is CASSLSGAGTGELFF. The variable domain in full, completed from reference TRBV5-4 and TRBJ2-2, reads ETGVTQSPTHLIKTRGQQVTLRCSSQSGHNTVSWYQQALGQGPQFIFQYYREEENGRGNFPPRFSGLQFPNYSSELNVNALELDDSALYLCASSLSGAGTGELFFGEGSRLTVL.

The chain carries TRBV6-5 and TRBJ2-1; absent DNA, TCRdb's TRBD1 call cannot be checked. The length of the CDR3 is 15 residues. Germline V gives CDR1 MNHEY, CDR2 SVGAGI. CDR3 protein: CASSYGQGSHNEQFF.

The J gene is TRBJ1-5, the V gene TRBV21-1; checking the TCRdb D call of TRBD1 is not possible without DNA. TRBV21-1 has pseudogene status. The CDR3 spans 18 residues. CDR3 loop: CASSPRRDRVISNQPQHF.

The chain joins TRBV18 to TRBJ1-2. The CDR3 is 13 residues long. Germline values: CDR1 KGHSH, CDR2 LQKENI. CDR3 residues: CASSPQSDYGYTF.

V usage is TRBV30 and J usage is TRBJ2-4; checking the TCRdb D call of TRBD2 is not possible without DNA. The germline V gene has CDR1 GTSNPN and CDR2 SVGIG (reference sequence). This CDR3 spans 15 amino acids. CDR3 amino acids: CAWSRSWEGKNIQYF.

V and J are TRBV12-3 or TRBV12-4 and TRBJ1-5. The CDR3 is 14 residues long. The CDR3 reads CASTGQSGNQPQHF.

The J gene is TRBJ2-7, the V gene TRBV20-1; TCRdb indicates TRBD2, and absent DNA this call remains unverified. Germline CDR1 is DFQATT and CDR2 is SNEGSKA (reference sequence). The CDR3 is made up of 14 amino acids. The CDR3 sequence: CSARGPSDGYEQYF.

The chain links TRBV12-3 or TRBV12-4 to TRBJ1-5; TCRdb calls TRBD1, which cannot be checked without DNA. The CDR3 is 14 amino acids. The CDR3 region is CASSGGERNQPQHF.

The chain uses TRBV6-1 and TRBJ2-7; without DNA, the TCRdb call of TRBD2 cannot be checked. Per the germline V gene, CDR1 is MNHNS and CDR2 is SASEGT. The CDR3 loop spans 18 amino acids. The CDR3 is CASSKTSGRAGPSYEQYF.

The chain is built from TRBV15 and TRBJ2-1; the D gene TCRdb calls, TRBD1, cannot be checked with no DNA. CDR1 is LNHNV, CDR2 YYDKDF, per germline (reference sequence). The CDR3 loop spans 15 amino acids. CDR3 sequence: CATSRVGGWYNEQFF.

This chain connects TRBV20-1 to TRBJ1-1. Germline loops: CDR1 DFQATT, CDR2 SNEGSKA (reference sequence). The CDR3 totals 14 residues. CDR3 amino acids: CSANRLQMNTEAFF.

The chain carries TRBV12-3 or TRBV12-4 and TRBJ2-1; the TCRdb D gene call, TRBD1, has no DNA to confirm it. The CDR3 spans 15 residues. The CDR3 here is CASTGDRVMYNEQFF.